This T cell receptor (beta chain) comes out of a study of human T cells and chemical hapten exposure. Time point noted: pre-sensitization, week 0. The treatment is: therapeutic diphenylcyclopropenone sensitization with weekly scalp DPC. This clonotype came up many times. Its target is not known. TCRdb re-called the RACE reads through MiXCR, storing one row per CDR3 protein. Of approximately 370,000 distinct CDR3 sequences in the sample, over 5% were seen once. The V segment lost 4 bases and the J segment 2 bases; nucleotides outside the gene matches: 5. The CDR3 is made up of 17 amino acids. Per germline, CDR1 KGHSY and CDR2 FQNENV. Study-wide findings and caveats: Expanded TCRs grouped into significantly more large CDR3 similarity clusters than controls produced.

The clonotype originates from a woman aged 18-29 years with alopecia areata. Some clones in this sample may be carry-over from other donors' samples. The genes are TRBV16 and TRBJ2-6; 10 bases map to TRBD1. The sequences come from whole blood, collected in connection with sensitization to the hapten diphenylcyclopropenone (DPC). The CDR3 DNA reads as TGTGCCAGCAGCCCGGACAGGGGGAGGCCTGGGGCCAACGTCCTGACTTTC. Protein product: CASSPDRGRPGANVLTF.